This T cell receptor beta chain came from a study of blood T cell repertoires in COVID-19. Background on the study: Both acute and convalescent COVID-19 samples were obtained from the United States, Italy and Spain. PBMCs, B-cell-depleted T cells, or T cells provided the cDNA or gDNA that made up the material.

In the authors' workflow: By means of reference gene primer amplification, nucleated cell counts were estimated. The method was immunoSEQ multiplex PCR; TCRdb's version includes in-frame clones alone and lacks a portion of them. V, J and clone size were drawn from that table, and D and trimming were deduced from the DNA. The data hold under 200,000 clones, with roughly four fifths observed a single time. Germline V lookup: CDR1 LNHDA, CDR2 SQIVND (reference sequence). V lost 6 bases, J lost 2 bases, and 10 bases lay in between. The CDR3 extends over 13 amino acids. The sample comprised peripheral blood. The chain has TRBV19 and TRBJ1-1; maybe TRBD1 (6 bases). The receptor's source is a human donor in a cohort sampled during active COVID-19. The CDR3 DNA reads TGTGCCAGTAGCTTACAGGGAAACACTGAAGCTTTCTTT. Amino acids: CASSLQGNTEAFF.